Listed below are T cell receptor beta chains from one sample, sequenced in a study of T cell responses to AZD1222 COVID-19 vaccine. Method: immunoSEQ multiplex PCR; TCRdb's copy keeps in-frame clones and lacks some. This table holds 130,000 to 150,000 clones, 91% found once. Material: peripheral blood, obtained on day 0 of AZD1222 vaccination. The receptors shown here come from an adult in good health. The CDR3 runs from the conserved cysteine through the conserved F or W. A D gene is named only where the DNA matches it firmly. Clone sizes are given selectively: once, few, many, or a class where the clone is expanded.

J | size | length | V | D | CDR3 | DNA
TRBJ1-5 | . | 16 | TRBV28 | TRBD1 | CASSLSRGTGEQPQHF | TGTGCCAGCAGTTTATCCAGGGGGACAGGGGAACAGCCCCAGCATTTT
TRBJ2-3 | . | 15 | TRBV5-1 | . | CASSLAQGPTDTQYF | TGCGCCAGCAGCTTGGCCCAAGGACCCACAGATACGCAGTATTTT
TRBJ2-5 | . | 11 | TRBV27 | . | CASSLGETQYF | TGTGCCAGCAGTTTAGGGGAGACCCAGTACTTC
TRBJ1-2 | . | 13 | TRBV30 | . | CAWGGAQEYGYTF | TGTGCCTGGGGGGGGGCACAGGAATATGGCTACACCTTC
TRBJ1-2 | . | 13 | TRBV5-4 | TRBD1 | CASSNRQGAGYTF | TGTGCCAGCAGCAACCGACAGGGGGCCGGCTACACCTTC
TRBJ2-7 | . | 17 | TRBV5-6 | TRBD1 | CASNRDRGRAGFYEQYF | TGTGCCAGCAATAGGGACAGGGGAAGGGCGGGATTCTACGAGCAGTACTTC
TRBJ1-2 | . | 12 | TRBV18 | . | CASSRSTDGYTF | TGTGCCAGCTCACGGTCTACGGATGGCTACACCTTC
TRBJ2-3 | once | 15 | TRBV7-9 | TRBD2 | CASSPSGVFGDTQYF | TGTGCCAGCAGCCCTAGCGGCGTCTTTGGGGATACGCAGTATTTT
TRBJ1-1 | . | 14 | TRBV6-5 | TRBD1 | CASSPWTGDTEAFF | TGTGCCAGCAGTCCATGGACAGGGGACACTGAAGCTTTCTTT
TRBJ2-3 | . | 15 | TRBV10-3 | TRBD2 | CASSGTSGAPDTQYF | TGTGCCTCATCCGGGACTAGCGGGGCCCCAGATACGCAGTATTTT
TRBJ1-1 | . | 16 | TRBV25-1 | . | CASTKTPPRNGTEAFF | TGTGCCAGCACCAAGACCCCCCCACGAAACGGCACTGAAGCTTTCTTT
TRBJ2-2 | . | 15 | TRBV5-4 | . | CASSAWGGNTGELFF | TGTGCCAGCAGCGCTTGGGGCGGCAACACCGGGGAGCTGTTTTTT
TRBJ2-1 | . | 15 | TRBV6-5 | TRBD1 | CASSRPGQGRIEQFF | TGTGCCAGCAGTAGGCCGGGACAGGGCCGAATCGAGCAGTTCTTC
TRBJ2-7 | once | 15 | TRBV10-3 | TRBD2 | CAISESSGGTYEQYF | TGTGCCATCAGTGAATCGTCGGGAGGTACCTACGAGCAGTACTTC
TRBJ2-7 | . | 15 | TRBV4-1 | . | CASSQVTGQYYEQYF | TGCGCCAGCAGCCAAGTAACAGGACAATACTACGAGCAGTACTTC
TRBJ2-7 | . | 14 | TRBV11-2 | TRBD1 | CASSSDRGGYEQYF | TGTGCCAGCAGTTCCGACAGGGGCGGGTACGAGCAGTACTTC
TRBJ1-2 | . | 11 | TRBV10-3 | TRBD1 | CATTDRGGYTF | TGTGCCACGACCGACAGGGGCGGCTACACCTTC
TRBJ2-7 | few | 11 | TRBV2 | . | CASSHLYEQYF | TGTGCCAGCAGTCACCTCTACGAGCAGTACTTC
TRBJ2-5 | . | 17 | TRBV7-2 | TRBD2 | CASSVGLAGIGSGTQYF | TGTGCCAGCAGCGTGGGACTAGCGGGGATTGGGAGTGGGACCCAGTACTTC
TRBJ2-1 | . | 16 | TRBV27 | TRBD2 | CATLPFGLGDSNEQFF | TGTGCCACCCTACCATTCGGACTAGGGGATAGTAATGAGCAGTTCTTC
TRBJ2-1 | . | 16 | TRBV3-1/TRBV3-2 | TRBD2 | CASSQIGSSGYNEQFF | TGTGCCAGCAGCCAAATCGGGTCTAGCGGCTACAATGAGCAGTTCTTC
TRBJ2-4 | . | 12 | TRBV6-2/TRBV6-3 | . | CASSPPSRPQYF | TGTGCCAGCAGTCCCCCCTCTAGACCTCAGTACTTC
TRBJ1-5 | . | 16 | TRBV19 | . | CASSTSHRGIGQPQHF | TGTGCCAGTAGTACCTCCCACCGGGGAATTGGGCAGCCCCAGCATTTT
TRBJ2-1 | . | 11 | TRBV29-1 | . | CSVETANEQFF | TGCAGCGTTGAGACGGCCAATGAGCAGTTCTTC
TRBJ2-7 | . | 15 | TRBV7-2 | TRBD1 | CASSSPKDRLELQYF | TGTGCCAGCAGCTCACCTAAGGACAGGCTGGAGTTGCAGTACTTC
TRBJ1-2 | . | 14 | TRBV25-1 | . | CASSGTGIYYGYTF | TGTGCCAGCAGTGGAACGGGAATTTACTATGGCTACACCTTC
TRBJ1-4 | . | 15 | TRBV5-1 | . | CASSLDLSFNEKLFF | TGCGCCAGCAGCTTGGATCTCAGCTTTAATGAAAAACTGTTTTTT
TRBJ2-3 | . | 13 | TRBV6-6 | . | CASSYRVTDTQYF | TGTGCCAGCAGTTACAGAGTCACAGATACGCAGTATTTT
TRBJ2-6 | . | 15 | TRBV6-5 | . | CASLHSISGANVLTF | TGTGCCAGCTTGCACAGTATCTCTGGGGCCAACGTCCTGACTTTC
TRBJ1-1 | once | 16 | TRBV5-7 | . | CATLETEHNLNTEAFF | TGTGCCACCCTGGAGACGGAACACAACCTGAACACTGAAGCTTTCTTT
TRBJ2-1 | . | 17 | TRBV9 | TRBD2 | CASSVGREGSSYNEQFF | TGTGCCAGCAGCGTAGGGCGGGAGGGGAGCTCCTACAATGAGCAGTTCTTC
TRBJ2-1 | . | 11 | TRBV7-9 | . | CASSLGNEQFF | TGTGCCAGCAGCTTGGGGAATGAGCAGTTCTTC
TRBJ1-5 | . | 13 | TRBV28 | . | CASTTGLYQPQHF | TGTGCCAGCACAACAGGCCTTTATCAGCCCCAGCATTTT
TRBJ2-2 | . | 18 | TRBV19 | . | CASSLPGLTPSNTGELFF | TGTGCCAGTAGTCTACCGGGACTGACTCCCTCTAACACCGGGGAGCTGTTTTTT
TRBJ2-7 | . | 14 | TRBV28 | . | CASSFPGRPYEQYF | TGTGCCAGCAGTTTCCCAGGACGGCCCTACGAGCAGTACTTC
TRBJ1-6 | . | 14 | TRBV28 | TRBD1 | CASSLTGSNSPLHF | TGTGCCAGCAGTTTGACAGGGTCCAATTCACCCCTCCACTTT
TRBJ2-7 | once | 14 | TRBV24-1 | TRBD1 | CATSEGQPTYEQYF | TGTGCCACCAGTGAGGGACAGCCGACCTACGAGCAGTACTTC
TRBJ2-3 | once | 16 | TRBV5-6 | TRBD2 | CASSLRSGAVTDTQYF | TGTGCCAGCAGCTTGAGGAGCGGGGCAGTCACAGATACGCAGTATTTT
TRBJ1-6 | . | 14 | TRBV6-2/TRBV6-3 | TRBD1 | CASSLGQGATPLHF | TGTGCCAGCAGTCTAGGACAGGGGGCCACACCCCTCCACTTT
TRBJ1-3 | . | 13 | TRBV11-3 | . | CASANLSGNTIYF | TGTGCCAGCGCGAACCTTTCTGGAAACACCATATATTTT